This TCR beta chain was captured by sequencing in a study of blood T cell repertoires in COVID-19 (dated by TCRdb to 2018 to 2020). Looking at the study overall: The collaborator samples originated in the United States, Italy and Spain and spanned the acute and convalescent phases of COVID-19. The material from the prospective study consisted of cDNA or gDNA derived from T cells, B-cell-depleted T cells, or PBMCs. Deeply sampled blood TCRbeta repertoires from subjects exposed to, actively infected with, or recovered from COVID-19 were included in the dataset. The repertoires were made available in a free public database intended to serve as a resource for research on the immune response to SARS-CoV-2. Samples came from the ongoing ImmuneRACE study (first 160 participants) plus 1,254 subjects from 6 global collaborators. A de-identified subject ID, COVID-19 status, age in years and sex were almost always included in the sample metadata. Where available, HLA class I and class II types were obtained from metadata supplied by the sample provider rather than from assay-based typing. Study-wide findings and limitations: Clinical and demographic metadata were provided uncurated, with the amount varying by source and participant.

In Seattle, one collaborating source enrolled patients while the infection was active and tracked those patients longitudinally over the course of disease. Collaborating institutions collected whole blood in K2EDTA tubes following their own protocols. For TCRbeta analysis, collaborator samples were shipped as frozen whole blood, as isolated PBMCs, or as DNA extracted from either sample type. The immunoSEQ Assay, a bias-controlled multiplex PCR, was used to amplify TCRbeta CDR3 regions from genomic DNA. The authors' pipeline ran thus. The number of nucleated cells in each sample was estimated from the amplification of reference gene primers within the assay. Sequence reads were collapsed and filtered to measure the absolute abundance of every unique TCRbeta CDR3 rearrangement. For each sample, productive Simpson clonality was calculated as the square root of Simpson's diversity index across productive rearrangements. TCRdb took over this immuneACCESS table, retaining in-frame rearrangements with V and J assigned. Such tables are incomplete; in checked studies, under half of the missing clones stem from an unresolved V gene, and the remainder is unexplained. The V and J calls and clone size are taken from that table; D and trimming were inferred from the DNA. The sample table lists about 300,000 clones, 90% of them with a count of one. Roughly 6% of the sample belongs to the ten largest clones.

In its sample, this clone was seen a few times. This receptor's antigen is unknown. No base-level quality is on record; no much larger clone is a single base apart. The germline V gene (reference sequence) gives CDR1 as LNHDA and CDR2 as SQIVND. From V the trimming removes 5 bases and from J it removes 4 bases, while the gene matches leave 8 bases of the junction unaccounted for. Including cysteine and phenylalanine, the CDR3 has 15 amino acids. Only the CDR3 part of the read is kept: 45 bases, read in frame from the first base. This receptor was identified in a woman aged 45-65 years with COVID-19, enrolled during active disease. The V and J genes are TRBV19 and TRBJ1-2, with TRBD1 matching 9 junction bases. The sequenced sample consisted of peripheral blood. The base sequence is TGTGCCAGTAGTCTTGCCGGGACAGGGATCTATGGCTACACCTTC. Its coded protein is CASSLAGTGIYGYTF.